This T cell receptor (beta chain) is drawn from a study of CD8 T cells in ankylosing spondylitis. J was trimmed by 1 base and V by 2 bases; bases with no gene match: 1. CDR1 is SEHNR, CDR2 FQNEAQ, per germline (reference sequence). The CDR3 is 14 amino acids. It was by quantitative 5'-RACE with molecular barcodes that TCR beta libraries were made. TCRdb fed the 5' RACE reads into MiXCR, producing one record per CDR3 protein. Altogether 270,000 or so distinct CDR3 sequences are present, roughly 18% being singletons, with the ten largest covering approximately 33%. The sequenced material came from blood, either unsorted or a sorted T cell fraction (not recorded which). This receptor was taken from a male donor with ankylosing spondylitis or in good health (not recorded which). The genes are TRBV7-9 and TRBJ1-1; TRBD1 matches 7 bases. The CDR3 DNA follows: TGTGCCAGCAGCTTACCAGGGGGGAACACTGAAGCTTTCTTT. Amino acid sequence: CASSLPGGNTEAFF.